These 29 T cell receptor beta chains originate from one sample sequenced in a study of blood T cell repertoires in COVID-19. TCRdb keeps only in-frame clones here, not all; method: immunoSEQ multiplex PCR. The data contain roughly 77,000 clones, over 85% of them singletons. Sequenced: peripheral blood. These receptors originate from a man between 50 and 59 years old with active COVID-19.

The V gene is TRBV6-6, the J gene TRBJ1-2; D gene unclear. CDR3 length: 15 amino acids. The V end lost 3 bases, the J end lost 5 bases, and 16 bases lay between the germline ends. CDR1 MNHNY and CDR2 SVGAGI come from the germline V gene (reference sequence). The CDR3 loop reads CASSYQAPRQYGYTF. In nucleotides, the CDR3 is TGTGCCAGCAGTTATCAAGCACCACGTCAATATGGCTACACCTTC.

The chain couples TRBV4-3 to TRBJ1-2; D perhaps matches TRBD1 (5 bases). The CDR3 loop spans 16 amino acids. V gave up 1 base and J gave up 4 bases, with 16 bases separating them. Germline assignment: CDR1 LGHNA and CDR2 YSLEER. The CDR3, as DNA: TGCGCCAGCAGCCAAGGACGGGCCAGGGACTCCTATGGCTACACCTTC. Protein product: CASSQGRARDSYGYTF.

The chain employs TRBV7-3 and TRBJ2-1; no reliable D call. The CDR3 has 12 residues. Germline V CDR1 and CDR2: SGHTA, FQGTGA. Trimming left V 4 bases short and J 7 bases short, with 8 bases between. DNA for the CDR3: TGTGCCAGCAGCTCAAACCTAAATGAGCAGTTCTTC. As protein: CASSSNLNEQFF.

The table lists this clone with a count of one. J is TRBJ1-2 and V is TRBV7-9; tentatively, D is TRBD1 (5 bases). The ends were cut back, 1 base at V and 5 bases at J, with 14 bases in the middle. Germline V gene sequence: CDR1 SEHNR, CDR2 FQNEAQ (reference sequence). The length of the CDR3 is 15 residues. The CDR3 DNA is TGTGCCAGCAGCTTAGTTCTGGGGCCAACTTATGGCTACACCTTC. Translated, it gives CASSLVLGPTYGYTF.

This clone appeared once. The chain uses TRBV18 and TRBJ1-2; 8 bases line up with TRBD1. Per the germline V gene, CDR1 is KGHSH and CDR2 is LQKENI. V dropped 3 bases and J dropped 6; count of bases not matched to a gene: 18. This CDR3 spans 18 amino acids. CDR3 sequence reads: CASSPTVGQGVPLDGYTF. The CDR3 DNA is TGTGCCAGCTCACCGACCGTCGGACAGGGAGTGCCCTTGGATGGCTACACCTTC.

The rearrangement uses TRBV7-8 and TRBJ2-1; possibly TRBD1 for D (5 bases). In germline, CDR1 is SGHVS, CDR2 FQNEAQ. Trimming stripped 8 bases from V and 10 bases from J, with 15 bases between. CDR3 length equals 12 residues. CDR3 residues: CASAQVIKEQFF. The CDR3 DNA follows: TGTGCCAGCGCACAGGTCATCAAGGAGCAGTTCTTC.

The gene calls are TRBV20-1 and TRBJ2-4; no clear D. Trimming shortened V by 3 bases and J by 8 bases, and 11 bases separated the two germline ends. CDR3 length: 12 residues. Germline V gene lookup returns CDR1 DFQATT and CDR2 SNEGSKA (reference sequence). The CDR3 DNA is TGCAGTGCTAGTACCAGAGGCGACATTCAGTACTTC. Its translation: CSASTRGDIQYF.

V and J are TRBV21-1 and TRBJ2-2; TRBD2 reflects the table's D call only, with no check against the DNA. TRBV21-1 is shown as a pseudogene. CDR3 length: 13 amino acids. The CDR3, as DNA: TGTGCCAGCACCCATCGGGGGACCGGGGAGCTGTTTTTT. Its protein is CASTHRGTGELFF.

The chain has TRBV28 and TRBJ2-6; 9 positions agree with TRBD1. With 2 bases clipped from V and 0 bases from J, the junction kept 2 bases outside the gene matches. The CDR3 covers 17 residues. Germline V gene sequence: CDR1 MDHEN, CDR2 SYDVKM. DNA for the CDR3: TGTGCCAGCAGTTTAGGGACAGGGAGCTCTGGGGCCAACGTCCTGACTTTC. This encodes CASSLGTGSSGANVLTF.

The rearrangement links TRBV10-2 to TRBJ2-7; 14 positions agree with TRBD2. Germline V gene data show CDR1 as WSHSY and CDR2 as SAAADI. CDR3 length equals 17 residues. Trimming cost V 7 bases and J 0 bases; bases outside gene matches: 8. CDR3 sequence reads: CASTSTSGRGSSYEQYF. In nucleotides, the CDR3 is TGCGCCAGCACCTCGACTAGCGGGAGGGGTAGCTCCTACGAGCAGTACTTC.

The chain employs TRBV7-2 and TRBJ2-7; 9 nucleotides align to TRBD1. J was trimmed by 2 bases and V by 4 bases; bases with no gene match: 3. CDR3 length equals 14 residues. Germline V gene sequence: CDR1 SGHTA, CDR2 FQGNSA. DNA of the CDR3: TGTGCCAGCAGCTCCCGGGACAGGGCCTACGAGCAGTACTTC. The encoded protein is CASSSRDRAYEQYF.

Worth noting for this clone: Other DNA variants within this sample encode the same CDR3. This chain connects TRBV7-2 to TRBJ1-5; D gene ambiguous. Trimming left V 5 bases short and J 0 bases short, with 8 bases between. The germline V gene encodes CDR1 SGHTA and CDR2 FQGNSA. This CDR3 is built from 14 residues. CDR3 coding DNA: TGTGCCAGCAGCCTTACAGTTAGCAATCAGCCCCAGCATTTT. Translation: CASSLTVSNQPQHF.

This clone was counted once. V is TRBV5-4 and J is TRBJ1-4; D is possibly TRBD1 (6 bases). V lost 4 bases, J lost 7 bases, and 17 bases lay in between. Germline lookup yields CDR1 SGHNT and CDR2 YYREEE (reference sequence). This CDR3 comprises 15 residues. This CDR3 is CASSNQGSASEKLFF. The CDR3 DNA reads TGTGCCAGCAGCAACCAGGGGTCCGCATCTGAAAAACTGTTTTTT.

The chain links TRBV10-3 to TRBJ1-5; tentative D call: TRBD1 (5 bases). The germline V and J ends were trimmed by 3 bases and 6 bases, with 9 bases remaining between them. This CDR3 is built from 13 residues. Germline V lookup: CDR1 ENHRY, CDR2 SYGVKD. The CDR3 region is CAISDVGLQPQHF. The CDR3 bases are TGTGCCATCAGTGATGTGGGGCTTCAGCCCCAGCATTTT.

This chain uses TRBV6-5 with TRBJ1-5; no definite D call. Germline V gene lookup returns CDR1 MNHEY and CDR2 SVGAGI. V was clipped by 7 bases and J by 0 bases, with 10 bases between them. This CDR3 spans 14 amino acids. CDR3: CASTGSNSNQPQHF. CDR3 coding DNA: TGTGCCAGCACGGGTTCTAATAGCAATCAGCCCCAGCATTTT.

This clone has a single count. The chain has TRBV2 and TRBJ2-3; 12 nucleotides agree with TRBD2. Germline CDR1 SNHLY, CDR2 FYNNEI. Germline trimming cut 6 bases from V and 6 bases from J; bases unmatched to any gene: 7. CDR3 length: 15 amino acids. As DNA, the CDR3 is TGTGCCAGCAGGCCTACTAGCGGGGGGACCGATACGCAGTATTTT. This codes for CASRPTSGGTDTQYF.

The chain has TRBV19 and TRBJ2-2, with 13 bases matching TRBD2. Unmatched junction bases numbered 3, after V lost 1 base and J lost 1 base. Per germline, CDR1 LNHDA and CDR2 SQIVND (reference sequence). The CDR3 has 18 residues. This CDR3 reads CASSIGGLAGVNTGELFF. CDR3 nucleotide sequence: TGTGCCAGTAGTATAGGTGGACTAGCGGGGGTGAACACCGGGGAGCTGTTTTTT.

The V call is TRBV14, the J call TRBJ2-2; 9 bases map to TRBD2. The germline V gene has CDR1 SGHDN and CDR2 FVKESK. The J segment lost 3 bases and the V segment lost 8 bases, leaving 10 bases of the junction unmatched. The CDR3 runs to 16 residues. DNA for the CDR3: TGTGCCAGCCCGGAGGCAGCGGGAGGAGACACCGGGGAGCTGTTTTTT. Residues: CASPEAAGGDTGELFF.

The chain carries TRBV15 and TRBJ1-2; D not certain. This CDR3 spans 14 amino acids. The V and J ends lost 6 bases and 8 bases respectively, with 19 bases between them. The germline V gene encodes CDR1 LNHNV and CDR2 YYDKDF (reference sequence). The CDR3 loop is CATSRDISISGYTF. The CDR3 nucleotides read TGTGCCACCAGTCGAGACATCAGTATCTCCGGCTACACCTTC.

The DNA for the CDR3 is TGCGCCAGCAGCCAAGGGGCAGACAGGTTCTATGGCTACACCTTC. This translates into CASSQGADRFYGYTF. The V gene is TRBV4-1, the J gene TRBJ1-2, with a tentative D call TRBD1 (6 bases). Per the germline V gene, CDR1 is MGHRA and CDR2 is YSYEKL. V lost 1 base, J lost 4 bases, and 13 bases lay in between. The CDR3 covers 15 residues.

The chain uses TRBV10-3 and TRBJ2-7, with 9 bases lining up with TRBD2. The junction had 6 bases not matched to a gene; V was cut back by 4 bases and J by 2 bases. The CDR3 is made up of 15 amino acids. Per germline, CDR1 ENHRY and CDR2 SYGVKD. The CDR3 region has the DNA TGTGCCATCAGTGCTGCGGGAGGGCCCCCCTACGAGCAGTACTTC. Its translation: CAISAAGGPPYEQYF.

CDR3 residues: CAISAVAGETQYF. The CDR3 coding sequence is TGTGCCATCAGTGCGGTTGCGGGGGAGACCCAGTACTTC. This chain links TRBV10-3 with TRBJ2-5, with D maybe TRBD2 (6 bases). V gave up 4 bases and J gave up 5 bases, with 11 bases separating them. Looked up from germline, CDR1 is ENHRY and CDR2 is SYGVKD. This CDR3 is 13 amino acids long.

The chain couples TRBV29-1 to TRBJ1-2, with D tentatively TRBD1 (6 bases). The V end lost 5 bases, the J end lost 8 bases, and 12 bases lay between the germline ends. The CDR3 runs to 11 residues. Per germline, CDR1 SQVTM and CDR2 ANQGSEA. The DNA of the CDR3 is TGCAGCGTTCTTGGGGGCAAGGGCTACACCTTC. Its translation is CSVLGGKGYTF.

The genes are TRBV6-4 and TRBJ2-1, with 11 nucleotides matching TRBD2. In germline, CDR1 is MRHNA, CDR2 SNTAGT. CDR3 length: 15 residues. With 6 bases clipped from V and 4 bases from J, the junction kept 5 bases outside the gene matches. This CDR3 reads CASSSSGGQYNEQFF. The DNA for the CDR3 is TGTGCCAGCAGCTCTAGCGGGGGGCAGTACAATGAGCAGTTCTTC.

The DNA for the CDR3 is TGTGCCAGCAGCACCCCGACAGGGAATAATTCACCCCTCCACTTT. This gives the protein CASSTPTGNNSPLHF. The genes are TRBV9 and TRBJ1-6; TRBD1 aligns across 7 bases. The CDR3 has 15 amino acids. Germline CDR1 is SGDLS and CDR2 is YYNGEE. The J segment lost 5 bases and the V segment lost 4 bases, leaving 6 bases of the junction unmatched. Supplemented by reference TRBV9 and TRBJ1-6, the full variable domain reads DSGVTQTPKHLITATGQRVTLRCSPRSGDLSVYWYQQSLDQGLQFLIQYYNGEERAKGNILERFSAQQFPDLHSELNLSSLELGDSALYFCASSTPTGNNSPLHFGNGTRLTVT.

The rearrangement links TRBV15 to TRBJ2-7; TRBD1 agrees at 7 bases. Germline CDR1 LNHNV, CDR2 YYDKDF (reference sequence). J lost 7 bases, V lost 4 bases, and 10 bases had no gene match. This CDR3 comprises 14 residues. As DNA, the CDR3 is TGTGCCACCAGCAAGGACAGGCAATCGATGGAGCAGTACTTC. Translated: CATSKDRQSMEQYF. Drawing the rest from reference TRBV15 and TRBJ2-7, the complete variable domain is DAMVIQNPRYQVTQFGKPVTLSCSQTLNHNVMYWYQQKSSQAPKLLFHYYDKDFNNEADTPDNFQSRRPNTSFCFLDIRSPGLGDTAMYLCATSKDRQSMEQYFGPGTRLTVT.

This chain uses TRBV5-6 with TRBJ2-7; D not resolved. Germline-derived CDR1 and CDR2 are SGHDT and YYEEEE. This CDR3 is 11 amino acids long. V lost 0 bases and J 6 bases, leaving 4 bases between the germline ends. CDR3 nucleotide sequence: TGTGCCAGCAGCTTGGCCGGCGAGCAGTACTTC. It translates to CASSLAGEQYF.

This clone was observed a single time. The V gene is TRBV12-5, the J gene TRBJ2-3; the match to TRBD1 covers 12 bases. The CDR3 is 18 residues long. The J segment lost 0 bases and the V segment lost 2 bases, leaving 6 bases of the junction unmatched. Looked up from germline, CDR1 is LGHNT and CDR2 is FRNRAP. CDR3: CASGLTGTGGRSTDTQYF. CDR3 bases: TGTGCTAGTGGTTTGACCGGGACAGGGGGCCGGAGCACAGATACGCAGTATTTT.

The CDR3: CASSSPGGGTDTQYF. DNA for the CDR3: TGTGCCAGCAGCTCACCGGGGGGTGGGACAGATACGCAGTATTTT. This chain joins TRBV28 and TRBJ2-3; 7 bases align to TRBD2. CDR3 size: 15 residues. The junction had 9 bases not matched to a gene; V was cut back by 6 bases and J by 3 bases. The germline CDR1 and CDR2 sequences are MDHEN and SYDVKM.